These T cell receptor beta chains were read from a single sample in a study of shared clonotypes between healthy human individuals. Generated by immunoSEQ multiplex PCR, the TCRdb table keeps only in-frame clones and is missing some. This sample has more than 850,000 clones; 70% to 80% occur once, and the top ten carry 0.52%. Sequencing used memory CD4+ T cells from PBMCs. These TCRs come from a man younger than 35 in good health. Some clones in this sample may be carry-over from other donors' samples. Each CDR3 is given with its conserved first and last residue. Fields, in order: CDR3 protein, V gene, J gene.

cdr3_aa: CASSGAVQETQYF
v_call: TRBV5-1
j_call: TRBJ2-5

cdr3_aa: CASSLPGTGGSGNTIYF
v_call: TRBV28
j_call: TRBJ1-3

cdr3_aa: CASSQSGAGELFF
v_call: TRBV5-1
j_call: TRBJ2-2

cdr3_aa: CASSLRVAGEAFF
v_call: TRBV5-4
j_call: TRBJ1-1

cdr3_aa: CASSYDSNSGNTIYF
v_call: TRBV6-5
j_call: TRBJ1-3

cdr3_aa: CSARGGGEAFF
v_call: TRBV20-1
j_call: TRBJ1-1

cdr3_aa: CASRMDRESYEQYF
v_call: TRBV27
j_call: TRBJ2-7

cdr3_aa: CASSRSLTLVNTEAFF
v_call: TRBV7-8
j_call: TRBJ1-1

cdr3_aa: CAWTALRDRGEQYF
v_call: TRBV30
j_call: TRBJ2-7

cdr3_aa: CAWSRLGGGPPGNEQFF
v_call: TRBV30
j_call: TRBJ2-1

cdr3_aa: CASSLTSGTSDTQYF
v_call: TRBV5-1
j_call: TRBJ2-3

cdr3_aa: CASSGQAKETQYF
v_call: TRBV28
j_call: TRBJ2-5

cdr3_aa: CASSDGTSTDTQYF
v_call: TRBV6-4
j_call: TRBJ2-3

cdr3_aa: CASSSGTSGAYNEQFF
v_call: TRBV6-5
j_call: TRBJ2-1

cdr3_aa: CASSRDSIRPFNEQFF
v_call: TRBV5-1
j_call: TRBJ2-1

cdr3_aa: CASSLGAGETQYF
v_call: TRBV28
j_call: TRBJ2-5

cdr3_aa: CASRGESATNQPQHF
v_call: TRBV2
j_call: TRBJ1-5

cdr3_aa: CASSPGGDYYGYTF
v_call: TRBV28
j_call: TRBJ1-2

cdr3_aa: CAWRGQGNTEAFF
v_call: TRBV30
j_call: TRBJ1-1

cdr3_aa: CSVEDLSRGRYEQYF
v_call: TRBV29-1
j_call: TRBJ2-7

cdr3_aa: CASGATAGSYEQYF
v_call: TRBV5-1
j_call: TRBJ2-7

cdr3_aa: CASSHGGGLYQETQYF
v_call: TRBV4-1
j_call: TRBJ2-5

cdr3_aa: CASSVMDGYTQYF
v_call: TRBV25-1
j_call: TRBJ2-3

cdr3_aa: CASSLGQADSYEQYF
v_call: TRBV5-1
j_call: TRBJ2-7

cdr3_aa: CATTTVRVHLAFF
v_call: TRBV28
j_call: TRBJ1-1

cdr3_aa: CASSKRDAGANVLTF
v_call: TRBV28
j_call: TRBJ2-6

cdr3_aa: CASNGLAGSYNEQFF
v_call: TRBV5-1
j_call: TRBJ2-1

cdr3_aa: CASSQMDRDGNTIYF
v_call: TRBV4-1
j_call: TRBJ1-3